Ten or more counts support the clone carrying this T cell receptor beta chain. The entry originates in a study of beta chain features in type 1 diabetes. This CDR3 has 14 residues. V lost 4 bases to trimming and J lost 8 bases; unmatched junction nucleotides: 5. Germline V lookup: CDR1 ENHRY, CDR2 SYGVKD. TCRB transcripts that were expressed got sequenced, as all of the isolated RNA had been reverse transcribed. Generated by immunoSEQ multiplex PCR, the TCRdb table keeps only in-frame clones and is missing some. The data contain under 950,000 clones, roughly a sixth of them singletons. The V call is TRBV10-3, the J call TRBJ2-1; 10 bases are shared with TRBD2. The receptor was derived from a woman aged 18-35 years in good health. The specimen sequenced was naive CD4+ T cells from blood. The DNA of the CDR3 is TGTGCCATCAGTGTAGCGGGAGGTTACCATGAGCAGTTCTTC. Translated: CAISVAGGYHEQFF.